A single sample is the source of the 15 T cell receptor beta chains below, sequenced in a study of shared clonotypes between healthy human individuals. Naive CD8 cells were CD45RO-negative, positively selected for CCR7, excluding terminally differentiated effector memory CD45RA+ cells. TCRdb's table, derived via immunoSEQ multiplex PCR, lists solely in-frame clones and lacks some. This sample carries 650,000 to 800,000 clones, 92% of them seen once, and the ten largest clones take approximately 24%. The sample consisted of naive CD8+ T cells sorted from blood. Receptors originate from a man between 25 and 39 years old in good health.

Here the CDR3 DNA reads TGCGCCAGCAGCCAGTCGGATCCCCGGTTGGGTACGCAGTATTTT. Translating gives CASSQSDPRLGTQYF. The V call is TRBV4-1, the J call TRBJ2-3; the D is unclear. The CDR3 has 15 residues. Germline CDR1 is MGHRA and CDR2 is YSYEKL. Trimming took off 3 bases at V and 8 bases at J, with 18 bases between the two ends.

The chain is built from TRBV5-1 and TRBJ2-1; possibly TRBD1 or TRBD2 for D (6 bases each). This CDR3 has 15 amino acids. Trimming took 4 bases from V and 0 from J, leaving 11 bases between them. Germline V gene lookup returns CDR1 SGHRS and CDR2 YFSETQ. CDR3 nucleotides: TGCGCCAGCAGCCCGGGGGCAAGCTCCTACAATGAGCAGTTCTTC. It yields the protein CASSPGASSYNEQFF.

The V call is TRBV11-2, the J call TRBJ2-4; D call uncertain. CDR1 and CDR2 (germline): SGHAT, FQNNGV. This CDR3 is 14 amino acids long. V lost 0 bases and J 0 bases, leaving 3 bases between the germline ends. The CDR3 DNA follows: TGTGCCAGCAGCTTAGAGTCAGCCAAAAACATTCAGTACTTC. It specifies CASSLESAKNIQYF. Complete variable domain (other parts from reference TRBV11-2 and TRBJ2-4): EAGVAQSPRYKIIEKRQSVAFWCNPISGHATLYWYQQILGQGPKLLIQFQNNGVVDDSQLPKDRFSAERLKGVDSTLKIQPAKLEDSAVYLCASSLESAKNIQYFGAGTRLSVL.

This rearrangement joins TRBV4-1 to TRBJ1-5; no firm D call. CDR3 length: 17 residues. Between the trimmed V and J ends, which lost 0 bases and 3 bases, there was a span of 15 bases. Germline CDR1 and CDR2: MGHRA and YSYEKL. CDR3 in DNA: TGCGCCAGCAGCCAAGAGGAGAAGAACAGCAACAATCAGCCCCAGCATTTT. Protein product: CASSQEEKNSNNQPQHF.

This clone was counted between two and nine times. The genes are TRBV27 and TRBJ1-2; possible D gene TRBD1, 6 bases. The CDR3 covers 13 residues. V lost 5 bases to trimming and J lost 8 bases, with 15 bases between them. CDR1 MNHEY and CDR2 SMNVEV come from the germline V gene (reference sequence). The CDR3 bases are TGTGCCAGCAGTCCGGGGGGGCGGGGCGGCTACACCTTC. Translation: CASSPGGRGGYTF.

The rearrangement links TRBV19 to TRBJ1-1; no clear D gene. The CDR3 sequence is 12 residues long. CDR1 LNHDA and CDR2 SQIVND come from the germline V gene (reference sequence). V gave up 8 bases and J gave up 7 bases, with 14 bases separating them. The CDR3: CASSLKLGEAFF. In DNA, the CDR3 is TGTGCCAGTTCTCTCAAACTGGGTGAAGCTTTCTTT.

This chain links TRBV19 with TRBJ2-5, with 7 nucleotides matching TRBD2. The J call may be faulty, since TRBJ2-7 better matches the DNA end. The CDR3 is made up of 15 amino acids. The V gene's germline CDR1 is LNHDA and CDR2 SQIVND (reference sequence). The CDR3 DNA sequence: TGTGCCAGTAGTATAAGTTCGGGAGGTGGGTACGAGCAGTACTTC. It specifies CASSISSGGGYEQYF.

A remark on this clone: At the DNA level, this CDR3 is encoded by other sequences in the same sample as well. This chain links TRBV29-1 with TRBJ2-1; the D is unclear. Germline V CDR1 and CDR2: SQVTM, ANQGSEA. Trimming stripped 0 bases from V and 6 bases from J, with 6 bases between. The CDR3 has 12 residues. The CDR3, as DNA: TGCAGCGTTGAAGATCGGCTCAATGAGCAGTTCTTC. As protein: CSVEDRLNEQFF.

This sequence joins TRBV2 and TRBJ2-2; 16 bases agree with TRBD2. V was pared by 3 bases and J by 6 bases, with 1 base of the junction left unmatched. Germline assignment: CDR1 SNHLY and CDR2 FYNNEI. This CDR3 region has 16 residues. CDR3 protein: CASSDGTSGRAGELFF. The CDR3 region has the DNA TGTGCCAGCAGTGACGGGACTAGCGGGAGGGCCGGGGAGCTGTTTTTT.

This clone has just one count. This chain uses TRBV6-1 with TRBJ2-3, with 8 bases identical to TRBD1. CDR3 length: 15 residues. With 6 bases clipped from V and 0 bases from J, the junction kept 5 bases outside the gene matches. Looked up from germline, CDR1 is MNHNS and CDR2 is SASEGT. The CDR3 reads CASSLTGASTDTQYF. The DNA of the CDR3 is TGTGCCAGCAGCTTGACAGGGGCGAGCACAGATACGCAGTATTTT.

This clone appeared a single time. The gene calls are TRBV7-9 and TRBJ1-4; weak D call: TRBD1 (6 bases). Trimming pared 5 bases from V and 4 bases from J, leaving 11 bases between. Germline CDR1 SEHNR, CDR2 FQNEAQ (reference sequence). The CDR3 extends over 14 amino acids. CDR3 region: CASSTGMGNEKLFF. DNA for the CDR3: TGTGCCAGCAGCACAGGGATGGGTAATGAAAAACTGTTTTTT.

V and J are TRBV7-8 and TRBJ2-7; TRBD2 aligns across 11 bases. There are 17 residues in the CDR3. Germline CDR1 SGHVS, CDR2 FQNEAQ. Trimming cost V 4 bases and J 2 bases; bases outside gene matches: 10. The CDR3 loop is CASSSQVPGLAAYEQYF. In DNA form, the CDR3 reads TGTGCCAGCAGCTCTCAAGTGCCGGGACTAGCGGCCTACGAGCAGTACTTC.

The rearrangement uses TRBV27 and TRBJ2-1, with 7 bases fitting TRBD1. V lost 0 bases, J lost 4 bases, and 3 bases stayed unmatched. Germline V lookup: CDR1 MNHEY, CDR2 SMNVEV (reference sequence). CDR3 length: 15 residues. The chain's CDR3 is CASSLSGGIYNEQFF. The CDR3 DNA sequence: TGTGCCAGCAGTTTATCAGGGGGCATTTACAATGAGCAGTTCTTC.

The chain employs TRBV29-1 and TRBJ2-7; D remains ambiguous. The CDR3 consists of 13 residues. Trimming removed 6 bases at V and 5 bases at J, with 17 bases between. Germline CDR1 is SQVTM and CDR2 is ANQGSEA. The CDR3 protein is CSVGVRTVDEQYF. The DNA of the CDR3 is TGCAGCGTCGGCGTAAGAACTGTGGACGAGCAGTACTTC.

V is TRBV7-6 and J is TRBJ1-1; D perhaps matches TRBD1 (5 bases). The CDR3 totals 15 residues. Germline V gene data show CDR1 as SGHVS and CDR2 as FNYEAQ. V lost 4 bases to trimming and J lost 0 bases, with 12 bases between them. For the CDR3, the DNA is TGTGCCAGCAGCTCAATGACAGTAATGAACACTGAAGCTTTCTTT. Protein product: CASSSMTVMNTEAFF. The variable domain in full, completed from reference TRBV7-6 and TRBJ1-1, reads GAGVSQSPRYKVTKRGQDVALRCDPISGHVSLYWYRQALGQGPEFLTYFNYEAQQDKSGLPNDRFSAERPEGSISTLTIQRTEQRDSAMYRCASSSMTVMNTEAFFGQGTRLTVV.